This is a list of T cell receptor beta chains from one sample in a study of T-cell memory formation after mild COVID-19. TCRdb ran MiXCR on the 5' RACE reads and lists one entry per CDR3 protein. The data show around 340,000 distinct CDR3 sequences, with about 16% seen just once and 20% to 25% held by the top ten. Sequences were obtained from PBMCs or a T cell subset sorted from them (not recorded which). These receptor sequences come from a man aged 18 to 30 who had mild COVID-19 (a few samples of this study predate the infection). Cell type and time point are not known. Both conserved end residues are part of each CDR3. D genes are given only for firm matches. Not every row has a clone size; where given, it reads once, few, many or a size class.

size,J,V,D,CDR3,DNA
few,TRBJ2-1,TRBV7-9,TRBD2,CASSLMGTSGYNEQFF,TGTGCCAGCAGCTTAATGGGGACTAGCGGGTACAATGAGCAGTTCTTC
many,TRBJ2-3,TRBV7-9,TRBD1,CASTQGASTDTQYF,TGTGCCAGCACCCAGGGGGCGAGCACAGATACGCAGTATTTT
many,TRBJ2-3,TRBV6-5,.,CASSDTSRALGTDTQYF,TGTGCCAGCAGTGATACCTCCCGGGCCCTAGGCACAGATACGCAGTATTTT
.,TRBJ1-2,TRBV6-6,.,CASSPRGSGEGGYTF,TGTGCCAGCAGTCCTCGAGGATCCGGTGAGGGTGGCTACACCTTC
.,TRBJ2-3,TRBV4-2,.,CASSRRQGLADTQYF,TGTGCCAGCAGCCGGCGACAGGGACTGGCAGATACGCAGTATTTT
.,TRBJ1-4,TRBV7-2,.,CASSPDSNNEKLFF,TGTGCCAGCAGCCCCGACAGTAACAATGAAAAACTGTTTTTT
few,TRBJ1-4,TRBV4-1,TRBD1,CASSQWDREGKLFF,TGCGCCAGCAGCCAGTGGGACAGGGAGGGAAAACTGTTTTTT
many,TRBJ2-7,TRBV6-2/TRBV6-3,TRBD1,CASSYTGGEFEEQYF,TGTGCCAGCAGTTACACAGGGGGAGAGTTTGAGGAGCAGTACTTC
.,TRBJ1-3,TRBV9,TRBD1,CASSVSGGSGNTIYF,TGTGCCAGCAGCGTCTCAGGGGGCTCTGGAAACACCATATATTTT
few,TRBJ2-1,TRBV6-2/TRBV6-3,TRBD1,CASSKITGGSYNEQFF,TGTGCCAGCAGCAAAATAACAGGGGGGAGCTACAATGAGCAGTTCTTC
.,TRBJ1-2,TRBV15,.,CATSRTTTGYGYTF,TGTGCCACCAGCAGAACCACCACAGGCTATGGCTACACCTTC
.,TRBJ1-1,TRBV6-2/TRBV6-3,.,CASSPDRASNTEAFF,TGTGCCAGCAGTCCGGACAGAGCCTCGAACACTGAAGCTTTCTTT
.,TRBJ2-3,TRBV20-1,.,CSAEGGGIDTQYF,TGCAGTGCTGAGGGGGGGGGGATAGATACGCAGTATTTT
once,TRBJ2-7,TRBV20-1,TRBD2,CSAADLGGEQYF,TGCAGTGCAGCAGATCTGGGGGGGGAGCAGTACTTC
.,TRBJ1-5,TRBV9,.,CASSVRRGPNQPQHF,TGTGCCAGCAGCGTCCGCCGGGGTCCCAATCAGCCCCAGCATTTT
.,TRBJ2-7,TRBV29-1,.,CSVDFGYEQYF,TGCAGCGTCGACTTCGGCTACGAGCAGTACTTC
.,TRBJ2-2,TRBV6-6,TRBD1,CASSAAGTGHSGELFF,TGTGCCAGCAGTGCCGCCGGGACAGGGCACTCCGGGGAGCTGTTTTTT
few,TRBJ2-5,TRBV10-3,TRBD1,CAISGSGGETQYF,TGTGCCATCAGTGGTTCAGGGGGCGAGACCCAGTACTTC